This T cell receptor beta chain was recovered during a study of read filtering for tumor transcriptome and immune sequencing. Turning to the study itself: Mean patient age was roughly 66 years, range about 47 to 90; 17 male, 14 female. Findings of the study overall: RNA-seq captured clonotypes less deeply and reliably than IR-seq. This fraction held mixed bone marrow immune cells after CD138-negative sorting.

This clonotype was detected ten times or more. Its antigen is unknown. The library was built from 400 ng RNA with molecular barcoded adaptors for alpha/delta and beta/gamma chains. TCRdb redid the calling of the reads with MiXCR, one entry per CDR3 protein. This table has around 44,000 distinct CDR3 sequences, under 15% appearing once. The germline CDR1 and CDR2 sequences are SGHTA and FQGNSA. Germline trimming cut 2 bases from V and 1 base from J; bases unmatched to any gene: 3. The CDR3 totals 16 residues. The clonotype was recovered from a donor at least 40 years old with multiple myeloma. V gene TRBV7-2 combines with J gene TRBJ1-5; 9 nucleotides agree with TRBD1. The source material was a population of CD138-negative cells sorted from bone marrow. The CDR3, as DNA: TGTGCCAGCAGCTTAACAGGGGGCAGGAGCAATCAGCCCCAGCATTTT. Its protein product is CASSLTGGRSNQPQHF.